This TCR beta chain was captured in a study of blood T cell repertoires in COVID-19. Study details: Collection of acute and convalescent COVID-19 samples took place in the United States, Italy and Spain.

CDR3 size: 11 residues. Germline CDR1 and CDR2: SQVTM and ANQGSEA. After removal of 6 bases from V and 6 bases from J, the junction contained 5 bases not matched to a gene. Produced via immunoSEQ multiplex PCR; TCRdb's table is partial and in-frame only. Of around 220,000 clones in the sample, roughly nine tenths are singletons; the top ten hold 1.9%. The chain combines TRBV29-1 with TRBJ2-7, with 7 bases identical to TRBD1. What was sequenced was peripheral blood. The clonotype was recovered from a man aged 40-49 years with active or convalescent COVID-19. CDR3 in amino acids: CSVNRGGEQYF. CDR3 coding DNA: TGCAGCGTGAACAGGGGTGGCGAGCAGTACTTC.